This TCR beta chain was documented in a study of blood T cell repertoires in COVID-19. Background on the study: Material from acute and convalescent COVID-19 was sourced from the United States, Italy and Spain.

V dropped 0 bases and J dropped 12 bases, with 9 bases sitting between them. The CDR3 consists of 10 residues. Germline lookup yields CDR1 GTSNPN and CDR2 SVGIG (reference sequence). Original analysis: Estimates of nucleated cell counts were drawn from the amplification of reference gene primers. Clones were sequenced by immunoSEQ multiplex PCR, and TCRdb holds only the in-frame ones, with some missing. The D gene and trimming were derived from the DNA, and the V and J assignments and clone size from that table. Of roughly 200,000 clones detected, approximately 86% appear once; the ten largest clones hold 1.3%.

The genes are TRBV30 and TRBJ2-7, with D maybe TRBD1 (5 bases). What was sequenced was peripheral blood. The origin of this receptor is a woman under 40 with COVID-19, enrolled during active disease. The CDR3, as DNA: TGTGCCTGGAGTGTACGGACACTGTACTTC. It encodes CAWSVRTLYF.